Presented here are 18 T cell receptor beta chains from one specimen sequenced in a study of blood T cell repertoires in COVID-19. Libraries were prepared by immunoSEQ multiplex PCR; TCRdb keeps only in-frame clonotypes and omits some of them. The sample contains 250,000 or so clones, about 90% of which appear only once. Sequencing was carried out using peripheral blood. Every receptor here comes from a woman aged 55-70 years with acute or convalescent COVID-19.

This clone has only one observation. The chain combines TRBV6-5 with TRBJ1-2; 10 nucleotides match TRBD1. V lost 6 bases to trimming and J lost 6 bases; unmatched junction nucleotides: 10. The CDR3 is 15 amino acids. CDR1 MNHEY and CDR2 SVGAGI come from the germline V gene. CDR3 protein: CASRDRQGAQNGYTF. CDR3 sequence (DNA): TGTGCCAGCAGGGACAGACAGGGGGCGCAAAATGGCTACACCTTC.

This chain links TRBV7-2 with TRBJ2-7; 9 bases are shared with TRBD1. The CDR3 length is 14 residues. With 3 bases clipped from V and 4 bases from J, the junction kept 4 bases outside the gene matches. Germline V gene sequence: CDR1 SGHTA, CDR2 FQGNSA. The CDR3 reads CASSLTGGLYEQYF. CDR3 bases: TGTGCCAGCAGCTTGACAGGGGGGCTATACGAGCAGTACTTC.

The chain joins TRBV11-2 to TRBJ1-1; maybe TRBD1 (6 bases). V was shortened by 1 base and J by 7 bases, with 19 bases between the two germline ends. CDR1 and CDR2 from the germline V gene are SGHAT and FQNNGV. The CDR3 runs to 16 residues. CDR3 bases: TGTGCCAGCAGCTTAGGGGCAGGGGCAGCCCGTTTTGAAGCTTTCTTT. It specifies CASSLGAGAARFEAFF.

The chain recombines TRBV5-6 with TRBJ2-6; no reliable D call. Trimming took 1 base from V and 0 from J, leaving 14 bases between them. The germline gives CDR1 SGHDT, CDR2 YYEEEE. The CDR3 contains 18 residues. CDR3 loop: CASSLSRSTISGANVLTF. As DNA, the CDR3 is TGTGCCAGCAGCTTGTCCAGATCCACTATCTCTGGGGCCAACGTCCTGACTTTC.

This clone was seen once. The chain has TRBV2 and TRBJ2-5, with a possible D match to TRBD1 (7 bases). The CDR3 spans 18 residues. CDR1 and CDR2 from the germline V gene are SNHLY and FYNNEI. V was clipped by 6 bases and J by 2 bases, with 25 bases between them. CDR3 coding DNA: TGTGCCAGCAGGAGGGAGGAAAGGGTTCAGGGGGAACAAGAGACCCAGTACTTC. It specifies CASRREERVQGEQETQYF.

This clone was seen just once. The V call is TRBV5-5, the J call TRBJ1-6; the D gene is possibly TRBD1 (5 bases). The CDR3 extends over 15 amino acids. With 5 bases removed from V and 0 bases from J, the gap between germline ends came to 9 bases. In germline, CDR1 is SGHKS, CDR2 YYEKEE (reference sequence). DNA of the CDR3: TGTGCCAGCAGTCGACAGAGCTCCTATAATTCACCCCTCCACTTT. Protein product: CASSRQSSYNSPLHF.

The chain has TRBV14 and TRBJ1-1, with D unclear. Germline V gene lookup returns CDR1 SGHDN and CDR2 FVKESK. V was shortened by 6 bases and J by 3 bases, with 11 bases between the two germline ends. The CDR3 loop spans 13 amino acids. For the CDR3, the DNA is TGTGCCAGCAGAACGGACTACTACACTGAAGCTTTCTTT. Translating it yields CASRTDYYTEAFF.

Here the CDR3 reads CASSPIYRDEQYF. The CDR3 DNA sequence: TGTGCCAGCAGTCCTATCTACAGGGACGAGCAGTACTTC. V is TRBV27 and J is TRBJ2-7, with D possibly being TRBD1 (6 bases). Germline CDR1 MNHEY, CDR2 SMNVEV (reference sequence). Between the trimmed V and J ends, which lost 5 bases and 5 bases, there was a span of 13 bases. The CDR3 runs 13 residues.

The rearrangement links TRBV7-9 to TRBJ1-1; no clear D gene. Germline-derived CDR1 and CDR2 are SEHNR and FQNEAQ (reference sequence). The CDR3 contains 14 residues. Trimming pared 5 bases from V and 0 bases from J, leaving 10 bases between. CDR3 DNA: TGTGCCAGCAGCAAGTCACAGTTGAACACTGAAGCTTTCTTT. Translation gives CASSKSQLNTEAFF.

V and J are TRBV6-2 or TRBV6-3 and TRBJ2-1; D is unclear. The germline gives CDR1 MNHEY, CDR2 SVGEGT. The CDR3 has 12 residues. The germline V and J ends were trimmed by 5 bases and 5 bases, with 7 bases remaining between them. The CDR3: CASSRLHNEQFF. The CDR3 bases are TGTGCCAGCAGTAGACTTCACAATGAGCAGTTCTTC.

The rearrangement joins TRBV27 to TRBJ1-2; perhaps TRBD1 as D (6 bases). Germline V CDR1 and CDR2: MNHEY, SMNVEV (reference sequence). This CDR3 is 18 amino acids long. V lost 5 bases to trimming and J lost 4 bases, with 26 bases between them. In nucleotides, the CDR3 is TGTGCCAGCAGTCCCGCTGAGGGGGTAAACCAACGGAGCTATGGCTACACCTTC. Residues: CASSPAEGVNQRSYGYTF.

This chain links TRBV6-5 with TRBJ1-2, with 8 bases fitting TRBD1. The trim removed 2 bases at V and 4 bases at J, leaving 6 bases unmatched. The CDR3 has 15 amino acids. CDR1 is MNHEY, CDR2 SVGAGI, per germline. The CDR3 bases are TGTGCCAGCAGTTACCCCTCAGGGGGCGGCTATGGCTACACCTTC. Amino acids: CASSYPSGGGYGYTF.

V is TRBV11-3 and J is TRBJ2-2; the match to TRBD2 covers 8 bases. The CDR3 length is 16 residues. Trimming took 4 bases from V and 0 from J; bases not matched to a gene: 4. Germline V gives CDR1 SGHNT, CDR2 YENEEA. Here the CDR3 reads CASSYLLAANTGELFF. CDR3 DNA: TGTGCCAGCAGCTATCTACTAGCGGCGAACACCGGGGAGCTGTTTTTT.

The chain links TRBV29-1 to TRBJ1-5, with D unclear. Germline CDR1 is SQVTM and CDR2 is ANQGSEA. Trimming left V 7 bases short and J 4 bases short, with 14 bases between. CDR3 length: 13 residues. CDR3 amino acids: CSAKTGENQPQHF. The CDR3 DNA is TGCAGCGCCAAAACCGGGGAAAATCAGCCCCAGCATTTT.

This chain joins TRBV19 and TRBJ2-1; D perhaps matches TRBD2 (6 bases). The CDR3 contains 15 residues. With 2 bases removed from V and 4 bases from J, the gap between germline ends came to 12 bases. Germline loops: CDR1 LNHDA, CDR2 SQIVND (reference sequence). CDR3 sequence reads: CASSILAGKYNEQFF. CDR3 nucleotides: TGTGCCAGTAGTATACTGGCGGGAAAATACAATGAGCAGTTCTTC.

This chain links TRBV3-1 (or the pseudogene TRBV3-2) with TRBJ1-2, with a weak D call TRBD1 (5 bases). The V gene lost 2 bases and the J gene lost 6 bases, with 10 bases spanning the gap. CDR1 is LGHDT, CDR2 YNNKEL, per germline (reference sequence). This CDR3 is built from 13 residues. The CDR3 nucleotides read TGTGCCAGCAGCCAACGACAGATCGATGGCTACACCTTC. Protein product: CASSQRQIDGYTF.

The chain couples TRBV6-5 to TRBJ2-7; unclear D gene. Trimming took off 0 bases at V and 5 bases at J, with 5 bases between the two ends. The CDR3 length is 12 residues. The germline V gene encodes CDR1 MNHEY and CDR2 SVGAGI. The CDR3 nucleotides read TGTGCCAGCAGTTACTCGGCGGACGAGCAGTACTTC. It specifies CASSYSADEQYF.

This clone was seen a single time. The chain combines TRBV7-9 with TRBJ2-1; 7 nucleotides line up with TRBD2. CDR1 and CDR2 (germline): SEHNR, FQNEAQ (reference sequence). The CDR3 is 15 residues long. V shed 2 bases and J 5 bases; nucleotides not matched to a gene: 6. Written as DNA, the CDR3 is TGTGCCAGCAGCTTAAGGGCTAGCGGTAACAATGAGCAGTTCTTC. Residues: CASSLRASGNNEQFF.